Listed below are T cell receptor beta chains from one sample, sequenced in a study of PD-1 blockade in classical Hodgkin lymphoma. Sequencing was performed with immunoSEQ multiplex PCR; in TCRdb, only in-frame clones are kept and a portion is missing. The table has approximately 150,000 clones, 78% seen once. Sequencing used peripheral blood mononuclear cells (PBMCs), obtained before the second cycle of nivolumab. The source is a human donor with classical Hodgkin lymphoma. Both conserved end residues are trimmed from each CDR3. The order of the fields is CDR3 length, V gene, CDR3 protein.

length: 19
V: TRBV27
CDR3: ASRVRTVWSDQGGSSYEQY

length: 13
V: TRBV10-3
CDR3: AISGSGLGTGELF

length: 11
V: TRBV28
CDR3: ASTDRGPFEQF

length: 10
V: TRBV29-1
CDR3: SVEYSGETQY

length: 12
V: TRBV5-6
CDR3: ASSPWDRGYEQY

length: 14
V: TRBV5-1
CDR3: ASSPTGQGSNEKLF

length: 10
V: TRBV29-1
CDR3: SVGTGYNEQF

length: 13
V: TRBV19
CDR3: ASTPGTLGAEKLF

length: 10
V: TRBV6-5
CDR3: ASSQERVGYT

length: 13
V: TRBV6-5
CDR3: ASTKTSGISYEQY

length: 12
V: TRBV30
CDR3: AWRALWWGETQY

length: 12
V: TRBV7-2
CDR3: ASSNQGASYEQY

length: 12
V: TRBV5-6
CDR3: ASLEQGNFRELF

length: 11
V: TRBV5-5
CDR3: ASSLNRVYEQY

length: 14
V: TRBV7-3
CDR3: ASSSRTGAGSYEQY

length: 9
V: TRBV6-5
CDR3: ASSRNQPQH

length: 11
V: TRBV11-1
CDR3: ASSLERTGELF

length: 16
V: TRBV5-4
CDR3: ASSRGGRERFSGNTIY

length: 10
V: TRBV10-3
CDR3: AIGQVGYEQY

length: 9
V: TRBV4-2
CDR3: ASSLVGEAF

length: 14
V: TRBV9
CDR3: ASSVGTGTGQETQY

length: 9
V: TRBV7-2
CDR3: ASWGTGELF

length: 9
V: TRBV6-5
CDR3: ASRGGGGYT

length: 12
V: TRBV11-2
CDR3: ASSLGVLGNEQF

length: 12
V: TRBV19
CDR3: ASTDRETGNTIY

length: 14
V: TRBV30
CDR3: AWSVPGTVGYQPQH

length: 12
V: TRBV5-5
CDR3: ASSGTGSNYEQY

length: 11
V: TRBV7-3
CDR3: ASSLISGYGYT

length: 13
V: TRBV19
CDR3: ASRTERGGRYEQY

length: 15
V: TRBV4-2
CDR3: ASSQIGSGDIQETQY